Below are 27 T cell receptor beta chains sequenced from a single sample in a study of shared T cell receptors in the human thymus. Method: immunoSEQ multiplex PCR; TCRdb's copy keeps in-frame clones and lacks some. The repertoire holds about 660,000 clones, with approximately 87% as singletons. The sample also formed part of further work on human thymus T cells.

The sequencing sample was made of thymocytes. Receptors were obtained from a boy under two years old with a congenital heart defect.

The chain employs TRBV6-5 and TRBJ2-1; 8 bases agree with TRBD2. V trimming: 2 bases; J trimming: 9 bases; junction bases outside the gene matches: 9. Germline CDR1 and CDR2: MNHEY and SVGAGI. This CDR3 is built from 15 residues. The CDR3 loop reads CASSYESGGGSEQFF. Here the CDR3 DNA reads TGTGCCAGCAGTTACGAGTCGGGGGGGGGTAGTGAGCAGTTCTTC.

The rearrangement joins TRBV4-2 to TRBJ1-1, with unresolved D. This CDR3 region has 12 residues. V was clipped by 1 base and J by 6 bases, with 6 bases between them. Germline V gene data show CDR1 as LGHNA and CDR2 as YNFKEQ. The CDR3 is CASSQASAEAFF. The CDR3 coding sequence is TGTGCCAGCAGCCAAGCCAGTGCTGAAGCTTTCTTT.

The chain uses TRBV11-2 and TRBJ1-2, with no clear D. V was cut by 1 base and J by 3 bases, with 15 bases left in between. The V gene's germline CDR1 is SGHAT and CDR2 FQNNGV. The CDR3 totals 16 residues. CDR3 loop: CASSLVRRDKYYGYTF. The DNA of the CDR3 is TGTGCCAGCAGCTTAGTTAGACGCGACAAATACTATGGCTACACCTTC.

The rearrangement joins TRBV5-8 to TRBJ1-5, with TRBD1 matching over 8 bases. The ends lost 7 bases at V and 0 bases at J; junction bases unmatched: 18. CDR1 is SGHTS and CDR2 is YDEGEE in the germline V gene. CDR3 size: 19 residues. For the CDR3, the DNA is TGTGCCAGCGCTCAACCCAGGACAGGGAGAAATTATAGCAATCAGCCCCAGCATTTT. This encodes CASAQPRTGRNYSNQPQHF.

This clone was picked up a small number of times. The gene calls are TRBV27 and TRBJ1-2; 7 positions agree with TRBD1. J lost 1 base, V lost 5 bases, and 13 bases had no gene match. The CDR3 extends over 17 amino acids. CDR1 MNHEY and CDR2 SMNVEV come from the germline V gene (reference sequence). The CDR3 spells CASSPLGQLPDNYGYTF. The DNA for the CDR3 is TGTGCCAGCAGTCCCCTGGGACAGCTACCAGATAACTATGGCTACACCTTC.

The rearrangement uses TRBV4-3 and TRBJ1-2, with D hard to call. From germline, CDR1 is LGHNA and CDR2 YSLEER. CDR3 length equals 17 residues. V lost 1 base and J lost 1, with 16 bases in between. The CDR3 coding sequence is TGCGCCAGCAGCCAAGGGGCCAGAACCTTATTTAACTATGGCTACACCTTC. Translating it yields CASSQGARTLFNYGYTF.

V usage is TRBV30 and J usage is TRBJ2-1, with D perhaps TRBD2 (6 bases). The CDR3 consists of 12 residues. Between the trimmed V and J ends, which lost 5 bases and 4 bases, there was a span of 9 bases. Germline V gene data show CDR1 as GTSNPN and CDR2 as SVGIG (reference sequence). CDR3 residues: CAWQAGYNEQFF. CDR3 sequence (DNA): TGTGCCTGGCAAGCGGGTTACAATGAGCAGTTCTTC.

The chain couples TRBV28 to TRBJ2-7; 10 positions agree with TRBD2. The trim removed 6 bases at V and 2 bases at J, leaving 19 bases unmatched. In germline, CDR1 is MDHEN, CDR2 SYDVKM. The CDR3 sequence is 19 residues long. The CDR3 here is CASSPNQGELAGPPYEQYF. CDR3 bases: TGTGCCAGCAGCCCCAACCAAGGGGAACTAGCGGGGCCACCCTACGAGCAGTACTTC.

The chain carries TRBV7-9 and TRBJ1-2, with 8 bases lining up with TRBD1. CDR3 size: 16 residues. Germline CDR1 and CDR2: SEHNR and FQNEAQ (reference sequence). The trim removed 3 bases at V and 3 bases at J, leaving 9 bases unmatched. CDR3 loop: CASSFPPAGGDYGYTF. CDR3 DNA: TGTGCCAGCAGCTTCCCCCCGGCAGGGGGCGACTATGGCTACACCTTC.

V usage is TRBV9 and J usage is TRBJ1-5, with 7 bases that match TRBD1. The CDR3 is 15 amino acids. J gave up 0 bases and V 4 bases, and 4 bases lay outside the gene matches. Germline V CDR1 and CDR2: SGDLS, YYNGEE. For the CDR3, the DNA is TGTGCCAGCAGCCCAAGGGACAGTAGCAATCAGCCCCAGCATTTT. Its protein product is CASSPRDSSNQPQHF.

The chain couples TRBV5-1 to TRBJ2-1; 8 bases agree with TRBD2. The CDR3 sequence is 17 residues long. Germline CDR1 and CDR2: SGHRS and YFSETQ. The junction had 15 bases not matched to a gene; V was cut back by 5 bases and J by 5 bases. This CDR3 is CASRPTGGESWDNEQFF. In DNA, the CDR3 is TGCGCCAGCAGGCCCACGGGGGGGGAGTCTTGGGACAATGAGCAGTTCTTC.

V usage is TRBV15 and J usage is TRBJ2-6, with 9 bases that match TRBD1. Trimming cost V 7 bases and J 1 base; bases outside gene matches: 2. From germline, CDR1 is LNHNV and CDR2 YYDKDF (reference sequence). This CDR3 region has 15 residues. CDR3 in amino acids: CATNRGPSGANVLTF. The CDR3 nucleotides read TGTGCCACCAACAGGGGGCCGTCTGGGGCCAACGTCCTGACTTTC.

The table lists this clone with a count of one. The V and J genes are TRBV7-2 and TRBJ2-7, with 7 nucleotides matching TRBD1. The V gene's germline CDR1 is SGHTA and CDR2 FQGNSA. The length of the CDR3 is 18 residues. V lost 4 bases and J lost 0; bases outside the gene matches: 15. The CDR3 sequence is CASSSLRLWQGVSYEQYF. Here the CDR3 DNA reads TGTGCCAGCAGCTCCCTCCGGTTATGGCAGGGGGTCTCCTACGAGCAGTACTTC.

This clone was picked up one time. This rearrangement joins TRBV28 to TRBJ2-1; the D gene is possibly TRBD2 (5 bases). Trimming removed 3 bases at V and 9 bases at J, with 9 bases between. Germline CDR1 is MDHEN and CDR2 is SYDVKM. This CDR3 is 12 amino acids long. The CDR3 DNA reads TGTGCCAGCAGTTTCCGGGGTGGTGAGCAGTTCTTC. This sequence encodes CASSFRGGEQFF.

V usage is TRBV30 and J usage is TRBJ2-3; D call uncertain. V shed 5 bases and J shed 3 bases, with 12 bases lying between them. The CDR3 length is 13 residues. The germline V gene has CDR1 GTSNPN and CDR2 SVGIG (reference sequence). The CDR3 bases are TGTGCCTGGTCACAAAGTCCTACAGATACGCAGTATTTT. This gives the protein CAWSQSPTDTQYF.

The DNA of the CDR3 is TGTGCCAGCAGCTTTCGGGATGGCTACACCTTC. Protein: CASSFRDGYTF. The genes are TRBV7-2 and TRBJ1-2; D gene ambiguous. Germline V gene sequence: CDR1 SGHTA, CDR2 FQGNSA. V was cut by 3 bases and J by 6 bases, with 5 bases left in between. The CDR3 contains 11 residues.

V usage is TRBV5-1 and J usage is TRBJ2-1, with TRBD2 matching over 7 bases. The trim removed 4 bases at V and 7 bases at J, leaving 17 bases unmatched. Germline V gene data show CDR1 as SGHRS and CDR2 as YFSETQ. The CDR3 covers 17 residues. The CDR3, as DNA: TGCGCCAGCAGCCCTGGCGGAAGAGGGAGGGCCACGAATGAGCAGTTCTTC. It translates to CASSPGGRGRATNEQFF. Variable domain in full (rest from reference TRBV5-1 and TRBJ2-1): KAGVTQTPRYLIKTRGQQVTLSCSPISGHRSVSWYQQTPGQGLQFLFEYFSETQRNKGNFPGRFSGRQFSNSRSEMNVSTLELGDSALYLCASSPGGRGRATNEQFFGPGTRLTVL.

The chain has TRBV30 and TRBJ1-3; D ambiguous. Trimming took 6 bases from V and 1 from J, leaving 13 bases between them. The germline CDR1 and CDR2 sequences are GTSNPN and SVGIG (reference sequence). The CDR3 length is 14 residues. In DNA form, the CDR3 reads TGTGCCTGCGACCCCGGGATATCTGGAAACACCATATATTTT. It yields the protein CACDPGISGNTIYF.

The chain has TRBV6-5 and TRBJ1-1; TRBD1 aligns across 7 bases. Trimming took 10 bases from V and 5 from J; bases not matched to a gene: 7. Germline-derived CDR1 and CDR2 are MNHEY and SVGAGI. This CDR3 region has 12 residues. CDR3 region: CATATGKTEAFF. The CDR3 DNA is TGTGCCACCGCGACAGGGAAAACTGAAGCTTTCTTT.

This clone was counted between two and nine times. V usage is TRBV19 and J usage is TRBJ1-3, with 10 nucleotides matching TRBD1. The CDR3 covers 14 residues. Germline V gives CDR1 LNHDA, CDR2 SQIVND (reference sequence). Trimming took 5 bases from V and 5 from J; bases not matched to a gene: 3. CDR3 in amino acids: CASSDRGLRNTIYF. The CDR3 bases are TGTGCCAGTAGTGACAGGGGGCTCCGAAACACCATATATTTT. Combining the CDR3 with reference TRBV19 and TRBJ1-3 gives the whole variable domain DGGITQSPKYLFRKEGQNVTLSCEQNLNHDAMYWYRQDPGQGLRLIYYSQIVNDFQKGDIAEGYSVSREKKESFPLTVTSAQKNPTAFYLCASSDRGLRNTIYFGEGSWLTVV.

In DNA, the CDR3 is TGTGCCTGGAGTGCGGGGTCTACGCTCAATCAGCCCCAGCATTTT. It encodes CAWSAGSTLNQPQHF. The chain employs TRBV30 and TRBJ1-5; unclear D gene. V was trimmed by 1 base and J by 3 bases, leaving 13 bases between them. The CDR3 contains 15 residues. CDR1 and CDR2 from the germline V gene are GTSNPN and SVGIG (reference sequence).

The chain has TRBV4-3 and TRBJ2-1; TRBD2 agrees at 12 bases. There are 17 residues in the CDR3. V was pared by 0 bases and J by 6 bases, with 6 bases of the junction left unmatched. The germline CDR1 and CDR2 sequences are LGHNA and YSLEER. CDR3 region: CASSQEPLAGGPNEQFF. In DNA, the CDR3 is TGCGCCAGCAGCCAAGAACCCCTAGCGGGGGGGCCCAATGAGCAGTTCTTC.

V usage is TRBV5-6 and J usage is TRBJ2-1, with 7 bases aligning to TRBD2. This CDR3 contains 16 residues. Germline assignment: CDR1 SGHDT and CDR2 YYEEEE. The V gene end was trimmed by 1 base and the J gene end by 0 bases; junction bases not matched to a gene: 4. The DNA for the CDR3 is TGTGCCAGCAGCTTGTATGGCGGGAGCTCCTACAATGAGCAGTTCTTC. Translation gives CASSLYGGSSYNEQFF.

V usage is TRBV4-1 and J usage is TRBJ2-5; 10 positions agree with TRBD2. The CDR3 is 19 amino acids. CDR1 and CDR2 (germline): MGHRA, YSYEKL. V was pared by 3 bases and J by 2 bases, with 15 bases of the junction left unmatched. CDR3 sequence reads: CASSHRPPPGLAEQETQYF. The CDR3 DNA is TGCGCCAGCAGCCATCGCCCACCTCCTGGACTAGCGGAACAAGAGACCCAGTACTTC.

V usage is TRBV9 and J usage is TRBJ2-1; 9 nucleotides align to TRBD1. After removal of 3 bases from V and 4 bases from J, the junction contained 11 bases not matched to a gene. The CDR3 sequence is 17 residues long. Germline assignment: CDR1 SGDLS and CDR2 YYNGEE. The CDR3 coding sequence is TGTGCCAGCAGCGCCAGACCGGGACAGGGAGCTTACAATGAGCAGTTCTTC. As protein: CASSARPGQGAYNEQFF.

This chain joins TRBV9 and TRBJ2-1, with 9 positions matching TRBD2. The ends lost 0 bases at V and 7 bases at J; junction bases unmatched: 8. Germline V gene data show CDR1 as SGDLS and CDR2 as YYNGEE. CDR3 size: 16 residues. CDR3 sequence: CASSVDRGRASNEQFF. The CDR3 region has the DNA TGTGCCAGCAGCGTAGACCGCGGGAGGGCCAGTAATGAGCAGTTCTTC.

This clone has more than one count but fewer than ten. The chain uses TRBV19 and TRBJ1-2, with TRBD1 matching 7 bases. Germline V gene sequence: CDR1 LNHDA, CDR2 SQIVND (reference sequence). The CDR3 has 15 residues. Trimming at V came to 5 bases and at J to 3 bases, leaving 9 bases not matched to a gene. The CDR3 loop reads CASSPRQGIDYGYTF. The DNA of the CDR3 is TGTGCCAGTAGTCCCCGACAGGGTATAGACTATGGCTACACCTTC.